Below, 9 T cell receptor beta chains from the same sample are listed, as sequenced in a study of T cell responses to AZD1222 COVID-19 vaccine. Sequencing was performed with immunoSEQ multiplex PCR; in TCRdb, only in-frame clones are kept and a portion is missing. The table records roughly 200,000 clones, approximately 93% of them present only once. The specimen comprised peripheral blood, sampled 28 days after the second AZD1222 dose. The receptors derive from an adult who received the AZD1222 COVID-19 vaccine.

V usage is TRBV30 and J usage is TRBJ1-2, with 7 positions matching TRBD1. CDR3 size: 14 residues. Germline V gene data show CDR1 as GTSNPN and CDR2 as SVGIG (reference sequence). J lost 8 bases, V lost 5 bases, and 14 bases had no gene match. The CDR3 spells CAWAQDRVRSGYTF. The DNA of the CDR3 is TGTGCCTGGGCCCAAGACAGGGTGCGGAGCGGCTACACCTTC.

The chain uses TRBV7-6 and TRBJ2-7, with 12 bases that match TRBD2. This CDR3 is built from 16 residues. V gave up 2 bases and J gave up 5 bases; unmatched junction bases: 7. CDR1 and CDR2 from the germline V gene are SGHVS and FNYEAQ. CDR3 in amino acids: CASSLMTSGSEDEQYF. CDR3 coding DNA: TGTGCCAGCAGCTTAATGACTAGCGGGAGTGAAGACGAGCAGTACTTC.

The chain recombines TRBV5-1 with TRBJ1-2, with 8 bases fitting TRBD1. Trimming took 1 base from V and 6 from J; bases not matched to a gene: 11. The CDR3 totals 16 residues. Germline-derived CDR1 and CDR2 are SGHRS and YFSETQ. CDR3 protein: CASSLNRGGLLDGYTF. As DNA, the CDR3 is TGCGCCAGCAGCTTGAACAGGGGGGGACTCTTGGATGGCTACACCTTC.

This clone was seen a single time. The CDR3 here is CASSPLGLAEEQYF. Here the CDR3 DNA reads TGTGCCAGCAGCCCCCTCGGACTAGCGGAAGAGCAGTACTTC. The rearrangement links TRBV7-3 to TRBJ2-7, with TRBD2 identical over 10 bases. Germline V gene lookup returns CDR1 SGHTA and CDR2 FQGTGA. V shed 5 bases, J shed 7 bases, and the junction held 8 bases outside the gene matches. This CDR3 region has 14 residues. The whole variable domain, remainder taken from reference TRBV7-3 and TRBJ2-7, is GAGVSQTPSNKVTEKGKYVELRCDPISGHTALYWYRQSLGQGPEFLIYFQGTGAADDSGLPNDRFFAVRPEGSVSTLKIQRTERGDSAVYLCASSPLGLAEEQYFGPGTRLTVT.

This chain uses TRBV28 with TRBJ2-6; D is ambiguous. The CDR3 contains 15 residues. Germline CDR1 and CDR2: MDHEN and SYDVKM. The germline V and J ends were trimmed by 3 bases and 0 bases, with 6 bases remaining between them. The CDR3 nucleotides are TGTGCCAGCAGTTTTCGGGTCTCTGGGGCCAACGTCCTGACTTTC. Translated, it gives CASSFRVSGANVLTF. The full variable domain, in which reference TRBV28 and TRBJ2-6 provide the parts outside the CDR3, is DVKVTQSSRYLVKRTGEKVFLECVQDMDHENMFWYRQDPGLGLRLIYFSYDVKMKEKGDIPEGYSVSREKKERFSLILESASTNQTSMYLCASSFRVSGANVLTFGAGSRLTVL.

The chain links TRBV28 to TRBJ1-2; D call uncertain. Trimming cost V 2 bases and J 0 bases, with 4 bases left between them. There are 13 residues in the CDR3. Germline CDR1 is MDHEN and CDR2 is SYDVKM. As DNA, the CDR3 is TGTGCCAGCAGTTTAGGCGCTAACTATGGCTACACCTTC. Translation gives CASSLGANYGYTF.

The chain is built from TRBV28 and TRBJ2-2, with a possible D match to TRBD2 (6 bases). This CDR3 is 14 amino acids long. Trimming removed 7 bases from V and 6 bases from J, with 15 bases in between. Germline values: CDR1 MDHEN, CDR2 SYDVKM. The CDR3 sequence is CASKSGGDPGELFF. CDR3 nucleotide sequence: TGTGCCAGCAAGTCCGGGGGAGATCCCGGGGAGCTGTTTTTT. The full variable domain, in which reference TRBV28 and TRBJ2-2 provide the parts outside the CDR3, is DVKVTQSSRYLVKRTGEKVFLECVQDMDHENMFWYRQDPGLGLRLIYFSYDVKMKEKGDIPEGYSVSREKKERFSLILESASTNQTSMYLCASKSGGDPGELFFGEGSRLTVL.

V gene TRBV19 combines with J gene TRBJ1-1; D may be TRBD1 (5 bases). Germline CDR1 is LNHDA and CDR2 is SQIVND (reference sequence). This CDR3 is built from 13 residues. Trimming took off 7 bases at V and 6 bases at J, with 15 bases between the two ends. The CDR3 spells CASTRAGTSEAFF. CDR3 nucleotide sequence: TGTGCCAGTACCAGGGCCGGGACCTCTGAAGCTTTCTTT.

DNA of the CDR3: TGTGCCAGCAGCCCCCTGGGGGAGGCTAGCGGTTCCTACGAGCAGTACTTC. Translation gives CASSPLGEASGSYEQYF. The chain is built from TRBV7-2 and TRBJ2-7; 7 bases line up with TRBD2. The CDR3 sequence is 17 residues long. Germline lookup yields CDR1 SGHTA and CDR2 FQGNSA. V lost 5 bases and J lost 1; bases outside the gene matches: 14.